The sequence of this T cell receptor beta chain was determined in a study of identical twins. Study findings and constraints: Compared with unrelated sharing, twin-shared out-of-frame alpha sequences had more low-probability sequences.

One entry per CDR3 protein, called by TCRdb with MiXCR from the 5' RACE reads. The repertoire holds more than 650,000 distinct CDR3 sequences, approximately 6% seen once, with roughly 1.6% in the top ten. Of note for this clonotype: Its antigen is not identified.

The V and J ends lost 4 bases and 1 base respectively, with 14 bases between them. There are 15 residues in the CDR3. Per the germline V gene, CDR1 is SGHKS and CDR2 is YYEKEE (reference sequence). Sequencing was done on a sample of naive T cells sorted from blood. The sequence came from a man aged 18 to 30 in good health. The J gene is TRBJ1-1, the V gene TRBV5-5; D perhaps matches TRBD1 (6 bases). The CDR3 protein is CASSPVAGANTEAFF. The DNA of the CDR3 is TGTGCCAGCAGCCCTGTGGCAGGGGCGAACACTGAAGCTTTCTTT.